Each of the 15 T cell receptor beta chains below was sequenced from the same sample in a study of blood T cell repertoires in COVID-19. Clones were sequenced by immunoSEQ multiplex PCR, and TCRdb holds only the in-frame ones, with some missing. This table has a few hundred thousand clones, approximately 84% appearing once. Sequencing input: peripheral blood. These TCRs come from a man in his forties with acute or convalescent COVID-19.

This CDR3 is CASTDHPGGNQPQHF. As DNA, the CDR3 is TGTGCCAGCACCGACCATCCCGGGGGCAATCAGCCCCAGCATTTT. The gene calls are TRBV28 and TRBJ1-5; D is uncertain. Germline CDR1 MDHEN, CDR2 SYDVKM. The CDR3 loop spans 15 amino acids. The ends were cut back, 7 bases at V and 2 bases at J, with 15 bases in the middle. Drawing the rest from reference TRBV28 and TRBJ1-5, the complete variable domain is DVKVTQSSRYLVKRTGEKVFLECVQDMDHENMFWYRQDPGLGLRLIYFSYDVKMKEKGDIPEGYSVSREKKERFSLILESASTNQTSMYLCASTDHPGGNQPQHFGDGTRLSIL.

This clone was picked up one time. This chain connects TRBV5-1 to TRBJ1-5; TRBD1 matches 7 bases. Trimming cost V 1 base and J 8 bases; bases outside gene matches: 9. Germline V CDR1 and CDR2: SGHRS, YFSETQ. CDR3 length: 15 residues. As DNA, the CDR3 is TGCGCCAGCAGCTTGTATGGAACAGGGGAGGAGCCCCAGCATTTT. Amino acids: CASSLYGTGEEPQHF.

This sequence joins TRBV15 and TRBJ2-1; TRBD1 aligns across 7 bases. Per the germline V gene, CDR1 is LNHNV and CDR2 is YYDKDF (reference sequence). Losses at the gene ends were 0 bases for V and 1 base for J; bases not matched to a gene: 9. The CDR3 sequence is 18 residues long. CDR3 residues: CATSRDWGQLRSYNEQFF. The CDR3 nucleotides are TGTGCCACCAGCAGAGATTGGGGACAGCTGAGGTCCTACAATGAGCAGTTCTTC.

CDR3 protein: CASSPGNTEAFF. CDR3 nucleotide sequence: TGTGCCAGCAGCCCGGGGAACACTGAAGCTTTCTTT. V usage is TRBV14 and J usage is TRBJ1-1; D uncertain. The CDR3 contains 12 residues. Trimming left V 4 bases short and J 1 base short, with 4 bases between. Per the germline V gene, CDR1 is SGHDN and CDR2 is FVKESK.

The genes are TRBV18 and TRBJ2-1; tentatively, D is TRBD1 (6 bases). V was trimmed by 0 bases and J by 0 bases, leaving 15 bases between them. Germline V gives CDR1 KGHSH, CDR2 LQKENI. This CDR3 comprises 18 residues. CDR3 sequence reads: CASSPPFQGQSSYNEQFF. The CDR3 DNA reads as TGTGCCAGCTCACCACCCTTCCAGGGGCAAAGCTCCTACAATGAGCAGTTCTTC.

This clone was counted a few times. This sample includes further DNA sequences coding for the same CDR3. The chain couples TRBV19 to TRBJ1-1; D is possibly TRBD1 (5 bases). The CDR3 totals 14 residues. The germline gives CDR1 LNHDA, CDR2 SQIVND (reference sequence). With 2 bases removed from V and 1 base from J, the gap between germline ends came to 8 bases. DNA of the CDR3: TGTGCCAGTAGTATACTGCAGGGGAACACTGAAGCTTTCTTT. Residues: CASSILQGNTEAFF.

The J gene is TRBJ1-2, the V gene TRBV24-1; 9 bases map to TRBD1. V shed 6 bases, J shed 6 bases, and the junction held 10 bases outside the gene matches. The CDR3 is 15 amino acids. From germline, CDR1 is KGHDR and CDR2 SFDVKD. The CDR3 protein is CATSPPTGGAHGYTF. CDR3 DNA sequence: TGTGCCACCAGTCCCCCCACAGGGGGCGCTCATGGCTACACCTTC.

The chain is built from TRBV12-5 and TRBJ2-2; D remains ambiguous. CDR3 size: 15 residues. CDR1 LGHNT and CDR2 FRNRAP come from the germline V gene. Trimming took off 6 bases at V and 1 base at J, with 12 bases between the two ends. CDR3 protein: CASGSVLLNTGELFF. The CDR3 bases are TGTGCTAGTGGGTCGGTTCTGCTGAACACCGGGGAGCTGTTTTTT. The variable domain in full, completed from reference TRBV12-5 and TRBJ2-2, reads DARVTQTPRHKVTEMGQEVTMRCQPILGHNTVFWYRQTMMQGLELLAYFRNRAPLDDSGMPKDRFSAEMPDATLATLKIQPSEPRDSAVYFCASGSVLLNTGELFFGEGSRLTVL.

This chain joins TRBV5-4 and TRBJ2-7; 8 nucleotides line up with TRBD1. Germline CDR1 is SGHNT and CDR2 is YYREEE (reference sequence). Trimming took 5 bases from V and 6 from J; bases not matched to a gene: 10. The length of the CDR3 is 14 residues. The CDR3: CASRNRQGFGEQYF. The CDR3 DNA is TGTGCCAGCAGAAACCGACAGGGGTTCGGCGAGCAGTACTTC.

V gene TRBV5-1 combines with J gene TRBJ2-1; 9 nucleotides match TRBD2. V gave up 2 bases and J gave up 8 bases; unmatched junction bases: 11. The CDR3 has 16 residues. CDR1 and CDR2 from the germline V gene are SGHRS and YFSETQ. CDR3 amino acids: CASSLAGGLLRDEQFF. The CDR3 bases are TGCGCCAGCAGCTTAGCGGGGGGCTTACTTAGGGATGAGCAGTTCTTC.

The J gene is TRBJ1-1, the V gene TRBV30; unclear D gene. The CDR3 length is 17 residues. Trimming left V 3 bases short and J 0 bases short, with 20 bases between. The germline CDR1 and CDR2 sequences are GTSNPN and SVGIG (reference sequence). The CDR3 loop reads CAWRTVRGRGLNTEAFF. CDR3 coding DNA: TGTGCCTGGAGAACTGTCCGAGGTCGGGGATTGAACACTGAAGCTTTCTTT.

The V gene is TRBV6-5, the J gene TRBJ1-1, with 8 bases matching TRBD1. CDR1 MNHEY and CDR2 SVGAGI come from the germline V gene. CDR3 length: 13 amino acids. V gave up 7 bases and J gave up 5 bases; unmatched junction bases: 6. The CDR3 loop is CASNRGGATEAFF. The CDR3 bases are TGTGCCAGCAACAGGGGGGGGGCGACTGAAGCTTTCTTT.

The chain links TRBV6-2 or TRBV6-3 to TRBJ1-4; D is unresolved. V was cut by 0 bases and J by 8 bases, with 4 bases left in between. The CDR3 is 12 residues long. Germline lookup yields CDR1 MNHEY and CDR2 SVGEGT. Here the CDR3 reads CASSYSREKLFF. CDR3 nucleotide sequence: TGTGCCAGCAGTTACTCGCGGGAAAAACTGTTTTTT.

V gene TRBV3-1 (or the pseudogene TRBV3-2) combines with J gene TRBJ1-2, with 8 bases aligning to TRBD1. The CDR3 has 14 residues. The V gene end was trimmed by 7 bases and the J gene end by 4 bases; junction bases not matched to a gene: 8. CDR1 and CDR2 (germline): LGHDT, YNNKEL (reference sequence). CDR3 amino acids: CASKAAGGVYGYTF. For the CDR3, the DNA is TGTGCCAGCAAGGCGGCAGGGGGCGTCTATGGCTACACCTTC.

The chain joins TRBV7-9 to TRBJ1-2; D may be TRBD1 (6 bases). Trimming cost V 3 bases and J 6 bases, with 14 bases left between them. Germline values: CDR1 SEHNR, CDR2 FQNEAQ (reference sequence). This CDR3 is 14 amino acids long. The chain's CDR3 is CASSFELAGDGYTF. For the CDR3, the DNA is TGTGCCAGCAGCTTCGAGCTGGCAGGGGATGGCTACACCTTC.